This T cell receptor (beta chain) was obtained from a study of blood T cell repertoires in COVID-19. The CDR3 consists of 15 residues. Germline V gives CDR1 SGHAT, CDR2 FQNNGV. Trimming cost V 7 bases and J 3 bases; bases outside gene matches: 6. TCRdb's table, derived via immunoSEQ multiplex PCR, lists solely in-frame clones and lacks some. The table records approximately 330,000 clones, around 87% of them present only once. The TCR comes from a woman aged 45-65 years with active or convalescent COVID-19. The sequencing input was peripheral blood. The J gene is TRBJ2-1, the V gene TRBV11-2; 10 bases map to TRBD1. This CDR3 is CASTLDRGNYNEQFF. CDR3 bases: TGTGCCAGCACCCTGGACAGGGGGAACTACAATGAGCAGTTCTTC.